The 25 T cell receptor beta chains below come from one sample, sequenced in a study of CD8 T cells in ankylosing spondylitis. Using its own MiXCR run on the 5' RACE reads, TCRdb lists one record per CDR3 protein. The sample lists 150,000 or so distinct CDR3 sequences, roughly 10% seen once, with about 14% in the top ten. Sequenced input: blood, either unsorted or a sorted T cell fraction (not recorded which). The receptors stem from a female donor with ankylosing spondylitis or in good health (not recorded which).

There are a few counts of this clonotype. This sequence joins TRBV7-3 and TRBJ2-1; the D is unclear. Germline V gene data show CDR1 as SGHTA and CDR2 as FQGTGA. Trimming pared 1 base from V and 9 bases from J, leaving 10 bases between. The CDR3 is 13 residues long. This chain's CDR3 is CASSLRLGGEQFF. The CDR3 DNA sequence: TGTGCCAGCAGCTTAAGGCTCGGTGGTGAGCAGTTCTTC.

This clonotype was recorded a few times. J is TRBJ1-2 and V is TRBV20-1; 8 positions agree with TRBD1. The CDR3 runs 13 residues. From germline, CDR1 is DFQATT and CDR2 SNEGSKA (reference sequence). With 5 bases clipped from V and 4 bases from J, the junction kept 6 bases outside the gene matches. Written as DNA, the CDR3 is TGCAGTGCTTTGACAGGGGACGTCTATGGCTACACCTTC. Translated, it gives CSALTGDVYGYTF.

The gene calls are TRBV20-1 and TRBJ2-7; TRBD2 matches at 10 bases. CDR3 length equals 15 residues. V gave up 1 base and J gave up 5 bases; unmatched junction bases: 8. Germline V gene data show CDR1 as DFQATT and CDR2 as SNEGSKA (reference sequence). The CDR3 region is CSARVPGLARNEQYF. DNA for the CDR3: TGCAGTGCTAGAGTTCCGGGACTAGCGAGAAACGAGCAGTACTTC.

This clonotype rates as medium-sized. The rearrangement uses TRBV10-1 and TRBJ2-5; TRBD2 matches 8 bases. This CDR3 has 15 amino acids. Germline trimming cut 3 bases from V and 4 bases from J; bases unmatched to any gene: 7. Germline CDR1 and CDR2: WNHNN and SYGVQD (reference sequence). The CDR3 region has the DNA TGCGCCAGCAGTGAAGCGGGAGCGGATGGAGAGACCCAGTACTTC. This sequence encodes CASSEAGADGETQYF.

Ten or more counts support this clonotype. The chain combines TRBV9 with TRBJ1-1; no definite D call. This CDR3 is 13 amino acids long. CDR1 is SGDLS and CDR2 is YYNGEE in the germline V gene. Trimming left V 0 bases short and J 5 bases short, with 8 bases between. The CDR3 is CASSVDWKTEAFF. CDR3 DNA: TGTGCCAGCAGCGTAGATTGGAAGACTGAAGCTTTCTTT.

V is TRBV11-2 and J is TRBJ2-3; D tentatively reads TRBD1 or TRBD2 (6 bases each). CDR1 SGHAT and CDR2 FQNNGV come from the germline V gene. The CDR3 sequence is 16 residues long. Trimming left V 1 base short and J 1 base short, with 12 bases between. CDR3 nucleotide sequence: TGTGCCAGCAGCTTAGTAGCGGAGGGGGGCACAGATACGCAGTATTTT. It encodes CASSLVAEGGTDTQYF.

The chain couples TRBV19 to TRBJ2-1; unclear D gene. V was cut by 11 bases and J by 7 bases, with 15 bases left in between. Looked up from germline, CDR1 is LNHDA and CDR2 is SQIVND (reference sequence). The CDR3 spans 12 residues. CDR3 sequence reads: CAYDPRRNEQFF. CDR3 sequence (DNA): TGTGCCTACGACCCTCGCCGGAATGAGCAGTTCTTC. The entire variable domain, with the rest obtained from reference TRBV19 and TRBJ2-1, is as follows: DGGITQSPKYLFRKEGQNVTLSCEQNLNHDAMYWYRQDPGQGLRLIYYSQIVNDFQKGDIAEGYSVSREKKESFPLTVTSAQKNPTAFYLCAYDPRRNEQFFGPGTRLTVL.

This chain connects TRBV30 to TRBJ2-7; the D is unclear. Trimming took off 0 bases at V and 5 bases at J, with 8 bases between the two ends. Per germline, CDR1 GTSNPN and CDR2 SVGIG (reference sequence). The CDR3 runs to 12 residues. CDR3: CAWSVEDNEQYF. CDR3 sequence (DNA): TGTGCCTGGAGTGTAGAGGATAACGAGCAGTACTTC.

The V gene is TRBV4-3, the J gene TRBJ2-1; no firm D call. V lost 1 base to trimming and J lost 6 bases, with 13 bases between them. This CDR3 comprises 15 residues. From germline, CDR1 is LGHNA and CDR2 YSLEER. In nucleotides, the CDR3 is TGCGCCAGCAGCCAAGTATCATACGGCCCCAATGAGCAGTTCTTC. Translated, it gives CASSQVSYGPNEQFF.

This clonotype appeared many times. The V gene is TRBV29-1, the J gene TRBJ2-7; 7 bases agree with TRBD1. Germline CDR1 is SQVTM and CDR2 is ANQGSEA. The ends lost 4 bases at V and 0 bases at J; junction bases unmatched: 3. This CDR3 has 13 residues. The CDR3 spells CSVVKGASYEQYF. CDR3 sequence (DNA): TGCAGCGTTGTAAAGGGGGCCTCCTACGAGCAGTACTTC.

This clonotype was seen a handful of times. This chain connects TRBV11-2 to TRBJ2-1; TRBD2 matches 7 bases. The CDR3 contains 16 residues. Germline lookup yields CDR1 SGHAT and CDR2 FQNNGV. Trimming cost V 2 bases and J 4 bases; bases outside gene matches: 8. The CDR3 spells CASSLSSGEGYNEQFF. DNA for the CDR3: TGTGCCAGCAGCTTATCGAGCGGGGAAGGTTACAATGAGCAGTTCTTC.

There are a few counts of this clonotype. The V call is TRBV24-1, the J call TRBJ2-3; TRBD2 matches at 12 bases. J gave up 0 bases and V 8 bases, and 23 bases lay outside the gene matches. Per germline, CDR1 KGHDR and CDR2 SFDVKD. The CDR3 extends over 22 amino acids. CDR3 coding DNA: TGTGCCACCACCCCCGGACTGAACTTCGGACTAGCGGGAAGAGCTAGCACAGATACGCAGTATTTT. Protein: CATTPGLNFGLAGRASTDTQYF.

This clonotype appeared many times. V gene TRBV29-1 combines with J gene TRBJ2-7; weak D call: TRBD2 (6 bases). There are 13 residues in the CDR3. V was pared by 7 bases and J by 1 base, with 14 bases between. Per the germline V gene, CDR1 is SQVTM and CDR2 is ANQGSEA. Here the CDR3 DNA reads TGCAGCGCCGCCCTGGGGGGATCCTACGAGCAGTACTTC. This translates into CSAALGGSYEQYF.

CDR3 DNA sequence: TGCAGCGCCCTTGGACAAGGGGCGATAGCTAACTATGGCTACACCTTC. Encoded protein: CSALGQGAIANYGYTF. The chain recombines TRBV29-1 with TRBJ1-2; perhaps TRBD1 as D (5 bases). CDR1 and CDR2 (germline): SQVTM, ANQGSEA. The length of the CDR3 is 16 residues. Trimming stripped 7 bases from V and 0 bases from J, with 21 bases between.

This chain links TRBV10-3 with TRBJ2-7, with D possibly being TRBD2 (5 bases). V lost 3 bases, J lost 4 bases, and 16 bases lay in between. Germline CDR1 is ENHRY and CDR2 is SYGVKD. The CDR3 runs 15 residues. The CDR3 is CAISDLRVLGYEQYF. The CDR3, as DNA: TGTGCCATCAGTGACCTGAGGGTGCTGGGTTACGAGCAGTACTTC.

This clonotype was found many times. The genes are TRBV29-1 and TRBJ2-1; 8 positions match TRBD1. The germline V gene encodes CDR1 SQVTM and CDR2 ANQGSEA. The junction had 2 bases not matched to a gene; V was cut back by 4 bases and J by 3 bases. This CDR3 contains 13 residues. For the CDR3, the DNA is TGCAGCGTTGGGACAGGGCTCTACAATGAGCAGTTCTTC. Translated: CSVGTGLYNEQFF.

This clonotype was observed many times. This sequence joins TRBV11-2 and TRBJ2-1; TRBD2 aligns across 9 bases. The germline V gene encodes CDR1 SGHAT and CDR2 FQNNGV. This CDR3 region has 15 residues. V gave up 1 base and J gave up 8 bases; unmatched junction bases: 6. The CDR3 nucleotides are TGTGCCAGCAGCTTAGGGACTAGCGATTTTGATGAGCAGTTCTTC. This gives the protein CASSLGTSDFDEQFF. Full variable domain (missing parts from reference TRBV11-2 and TRBJ2-1): EAGVAQSPRYKIIEKRQSVAFWCNPISGHATLYWYQQILGQGPKLLIQFQNNGVVDDSQLPKDRFSAERLKGVDSTLKIQPAKLEDSAVYLCASSLGTSDFDEQFFGPGTRLTVL.

The J gene is TRBJ2-1, the V gene TRBV7-9; TRBD2 is a possible D gene (5 bases). The CDR3 runs to 15 residues. The germline V gene encodes CDR1 SEHNR and CDR2 FQNEAQ (reference sequence). V lost 2 bases and J 9 bases, leaving 17 bases between the germline ends. The CDR3 loop is CASSLRLLARGEQFF. The CDR3 nucleotides read TGTGCCAGCAGCTTAAGGTTGCTAGCCCGGGGTGAGCAGTTCTTC.

This clonotype came up a few times. V gene TRBV23-1 combines with J gene TRBJ1-1; D not resolved. TRBV23-1 is an open reading frame whose function is uncertain. The CDR3 is made up of 13 amino acids. V lost 0 bases, J lost 1 base, and 3 bases lay in between. The CDR3 is CASSQSPNTEAFF. The CDR3 DNA reads TGCGCCAGCAGTCAATCACCGAACACTGAAGCTTTCTTT.

This clonotype has a handful of counts. The rearrangement uses TRBV20-1 and TRBJ1-1; D possibly corresponds to TRBD1 (6 bases). In germline, CDR1 is DFQATT, CDR2 SNEGSKA (reference sequence). The CDR3 extends over 12 amino acids. V was shortened by 6 bases and J by 6 bases, with 14 bases between the two germline ends. In DNA, the CDR3 is TGCAGTGCCGGGGGCAGGGAGGCTGAAGCTTTCTTT. Translating gives CSAGGREAEAFF.

This chain connects TRBV10-3 to TRBJ2-1, with 9 nucleotides matching TRBD1. This CDR3 comprises 15 residues. The germline V gene has CDR1 ENHRY and CDR2 SYGVKD. The J segment lost 4 bases and the V segment lost 5 bases, leaving 6 bases of the junction unmatched. This chain's CDR3 is CAISRGTGRYNEQFF. The DNA for the CDR3 is TGTGCCATCAGTAGGGGGACAGGGCGGTACAATGAGCAGTTCTTC.

This clonotype was counted many times. The CDR3 sequence is CASSDGRNTIYF. CDR3 in DNA: TGTGCCAGCAGCGACGGAAGAAACACCATATATTTT. This chain uses TRBV12-3 or TRBV12-4 with TRBJ1-3; D is unclear. V lost 6 bases and J 5 bases, leaving 8 bases between the germline ends. This CDR3 region has 12 residues.

This chain links TRBV20-1 with TRBJ2-1, with D possibly being TRBD2 (5 bases). The germline CDR1 and CDR2 sequences are DFQATT and SNEGSKA (reference sequence). Between the trimmed V and J ends, which lost 7 bases and 10 bases, there was a span of 23 bases. The CDR3 runs 14 residues. CDR3: CSGSDLARGGEQFF. CDR3 nucleotides: TGCAGTGGCTCAGACCTAGCCCGAGGCGGGGAGCAGTTCTTC.

There are a few counts of this clonotype. The chain employs TRBV7-2 and TRBJ2-5; no clear D. Germline CDR1 is SGHTA and CDR2 is FQGNSA. CDR3 length: 9 residues. V was trimmed by 8 bases and J by 9 bases, leaving 7 bases between them. CDR3 loop: CASRLAQYF. The CDR3 region has the DNA TGTGCCAGCCGGCTGGCCCAGTACTTC.

This clonotype was detected ten times or more. This sequence joins TRBV7-2 and TRBJ2-1; TRBD2 matches 12 bases. The CDR3 extends over 16 amino acids. J was trimmed by 2 bases and V by 5 bases; bases with no gene match: 4. From germline, CDR1 is SGHTA and CDR2 FQGNSA. In nucleotides, the CDR3 is TGTGCCAGCAGCCCCTGGACTAGCGGGACCTACAATGAGCAGTTCTTC. The encoded protein is CASSPWTSGTYNEQFF.